This entry is about one T cell receptor beta chain. A read error may be the cause here, since a much bigger clone is one base away. This specimen belongs to a study of tumor-infiltrating lymphocytes in primary liver carcinoma. The study co-extracted DNA and RNA from around 20-30 mg of unsorted bulk tissue. The CDR3 is made up of 14 amino acids. Per germline, CDR1 MNHEY and CDR2 SVGAGI. The template, approximately 500 ng total RNA, yielded TCR beta cDNA made with a constant-region primer. Slightly modified ARM-PCR served as the procedure for the TCR beta libraries. These libraries came from three rounds of nested multiplex PCR. Amplification in the first two PCR rounds was performed using TRBV1-TRBV30 forward primers and a C-beta reverse primer for 9 to 11 cycles each. TCRdb recomputed calls from the multiplex PCR reads with MiXCR, one row per CDR3 protein. The repertoire holds about 130,000 distinct CDR3 sequences, with roughly three fifths as singletons.

This receptor was taken from an older woman with primary liver carcinoma and hepatitis B virus infection. The material sequenced was liver tumor tissue from sampling region 3. Subset here: tumor region T3, left-lateral pole. The chain couples TRBV6-5 to TRBJ1-1; D is unclear. The CDR3 reads CASRATFMNTEASF. The CDR3 nucleotides are TGTGCCAGCAGAGCGACCTTCATGAACACTGAAGCTTCCTTT.